The present TCR beta chain was sequenced within a study of shared clonotypes between healthy human individuals. Concerning this clone itself: The antigen remains undetermined.

Sorted-subset replicate PCR reactions contained roughly 210 ng DNA, corresponding to tens of thousands of T cell genomes. Assay: immunoSEQ multiplex PCR; the TCRdb copy retains only in-frame clones and omits some. The sample has approximately 1.4 million clones, 95% to 99% seen once. This CDR3 region has 17 residues. The germline CDR1 and CDR2 sequences are MDHEN and SYDVKM. Unmatched junction bases numbered 5, after V lost 0 bases and J lost 0 bases. General study points: The genetic and exposure-history diversity represented was limited by few donors.

The clonotype comes from a man aged 30-40 years in good health. V usage is TRBV28 and J usage is TRBJ1-5; TRBD1 matches 7 bases. Sequencing used naive CD4+ T cells sorted from blood. As for subset: CD45RA+ positively selected. The CDR3 nucleotides are TGTGCCAGCAGTTTATGGCTAGCAGGGGGTAGCAATCAGCCCCAGCATTTT. Its protein is CASSLWLAGGSNQPQHF.